The clone carrying this T cell receptor (beta chain) was seen only a few times. What it recognizes is unknown. The data stem from a study of beta chain features in type 1 diabetes. The overall study: In age, gender and cell yields, patients were similar to healthy donors. Points from the study as a whole: Within patients, naive, central memory and Treg TCRB repertoires seemed more similar than within healthy donors. More deletions and fewer insertions at VDJ junctions were found in patients with type 1 diabetes.

One heparinised draw of blood, averaging about 110 mL, came from each donor. The CDR3 sequence is 14 residues long. Germline V gene lookup returns CDR1 SGHTA and CDR2 FQGNSA. V was pared by 5 bases and J by 7 bases, with 17 bases between. cDNA synthesis used the whole RNA isolate, giving expressed TCRB sequences. Sequencing used immunoSEQ multiplex PCR; TCRdb keeps in-frame clones, though not all of them. The table shows about 320,000 clones, with 12% to 15% occurring only once. The clonotype comes from a man aged 25 to 40 in good health. Sample: central memory CD4+ T cells from blood. The rearrangement uses TRBV7-2 and TRBJ1-1, with D perhaps TRBD1 (6 bases). CDR3 in DNA: TGTGCCAGCAGCATTGGACAGAAAGGGTTTGAAGCTTTCTTT. Protein product: CASSIGQKGFEAFF.